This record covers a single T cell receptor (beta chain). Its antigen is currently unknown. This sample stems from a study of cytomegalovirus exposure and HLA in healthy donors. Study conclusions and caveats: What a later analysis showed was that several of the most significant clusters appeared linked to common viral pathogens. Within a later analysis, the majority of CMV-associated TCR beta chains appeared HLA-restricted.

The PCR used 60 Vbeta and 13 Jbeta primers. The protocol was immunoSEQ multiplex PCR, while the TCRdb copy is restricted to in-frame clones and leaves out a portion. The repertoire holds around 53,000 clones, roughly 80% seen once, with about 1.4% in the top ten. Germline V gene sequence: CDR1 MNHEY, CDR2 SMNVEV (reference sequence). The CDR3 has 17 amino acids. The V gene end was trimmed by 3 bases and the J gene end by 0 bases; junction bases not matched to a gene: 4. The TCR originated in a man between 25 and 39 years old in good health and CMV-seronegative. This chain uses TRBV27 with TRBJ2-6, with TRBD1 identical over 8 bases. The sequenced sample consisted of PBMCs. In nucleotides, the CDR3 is TGTGCCAGCAGTTTGAGGACAGGGATCTCTGGGGCCAACGTCCTGACTTTC. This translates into CASSLRTGISGANVLTF.